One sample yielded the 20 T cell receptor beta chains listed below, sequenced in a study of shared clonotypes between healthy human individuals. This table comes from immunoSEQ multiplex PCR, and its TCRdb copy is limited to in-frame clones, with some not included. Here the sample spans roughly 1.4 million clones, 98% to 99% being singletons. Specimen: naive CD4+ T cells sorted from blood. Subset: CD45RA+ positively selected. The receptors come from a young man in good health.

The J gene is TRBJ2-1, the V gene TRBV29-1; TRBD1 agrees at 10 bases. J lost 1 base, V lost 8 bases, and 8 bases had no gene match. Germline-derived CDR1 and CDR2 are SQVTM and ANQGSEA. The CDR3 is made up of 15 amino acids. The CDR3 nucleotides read TGCAGCACAGGGACAGGGGTCAGATCCTACAATGAGCAGTTCTTC. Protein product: CSTGTGVRSYNEQFF.

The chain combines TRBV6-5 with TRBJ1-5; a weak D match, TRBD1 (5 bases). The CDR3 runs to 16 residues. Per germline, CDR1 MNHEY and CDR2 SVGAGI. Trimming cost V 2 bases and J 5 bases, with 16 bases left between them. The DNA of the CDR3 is TGTGCCAGCAGTTACCAAAAAGCCCGACAGTATCAGCCCCAGCATTTT. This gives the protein CASSYQKARQYQPQHF.

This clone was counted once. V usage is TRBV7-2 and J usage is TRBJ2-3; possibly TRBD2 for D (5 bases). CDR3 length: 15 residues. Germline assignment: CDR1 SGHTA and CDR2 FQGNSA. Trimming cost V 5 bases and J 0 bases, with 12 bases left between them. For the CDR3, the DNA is TGTGCCAGCAGCCTCCGGGGTCTTAGCACAGATACGCAGTATTTT. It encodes CASSLRGLSTDTQYF.

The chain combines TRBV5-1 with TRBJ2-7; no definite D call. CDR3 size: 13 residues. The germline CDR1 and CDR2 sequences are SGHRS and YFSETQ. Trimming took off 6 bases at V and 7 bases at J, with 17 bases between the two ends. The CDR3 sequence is CASNQFLGGEQYF. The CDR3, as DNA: TGCGCCAGCAATCAGTTTCTTGGTGGGGAGCAGTACTTC.

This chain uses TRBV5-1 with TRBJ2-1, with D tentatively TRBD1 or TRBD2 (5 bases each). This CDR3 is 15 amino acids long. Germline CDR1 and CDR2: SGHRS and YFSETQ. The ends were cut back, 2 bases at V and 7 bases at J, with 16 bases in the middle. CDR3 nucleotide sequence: TGCGCCAGCAGCTTTATCCCCAGCAGGGAGAATGAGCAGTTCTTC. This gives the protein CASSFIPSRENEQFF.

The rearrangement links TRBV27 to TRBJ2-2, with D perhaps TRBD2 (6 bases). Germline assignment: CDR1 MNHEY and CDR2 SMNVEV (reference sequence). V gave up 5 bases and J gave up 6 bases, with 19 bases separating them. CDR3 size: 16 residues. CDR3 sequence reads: CASSLPRTIGAGELFF. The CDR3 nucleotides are TGTGCCAGCAGTCTCCCCCGGACTATAGGGGCCGGGGAGCTGTTTTTT.

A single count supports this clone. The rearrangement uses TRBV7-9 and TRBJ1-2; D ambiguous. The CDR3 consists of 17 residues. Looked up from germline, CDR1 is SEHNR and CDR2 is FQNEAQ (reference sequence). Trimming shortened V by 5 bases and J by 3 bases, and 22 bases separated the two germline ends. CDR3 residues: CASSTPHYGGGYYGYTF. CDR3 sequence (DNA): TGTGCCAGCAGCACGCCCCACTACGGCGGAGGCTACTATGGCTACACCTTC.

The CDR3 bases are TGTGCCAGCAGTCAAGGGACGGGGAACACTGAAGCTTTCTTT. Its translation: CASSQGTGNTEAFF. This chain uses TRBV6-6 with TRBJ1-1; weak D call: TRBD1 (5 bases). CDR1 and CDR2 (germline): MNHNY, SVGAGI (reference sequence). The length of the CDR3 is 14 residues. V lost 5 bases, J lost 1 base, and 11 bases lay in between.

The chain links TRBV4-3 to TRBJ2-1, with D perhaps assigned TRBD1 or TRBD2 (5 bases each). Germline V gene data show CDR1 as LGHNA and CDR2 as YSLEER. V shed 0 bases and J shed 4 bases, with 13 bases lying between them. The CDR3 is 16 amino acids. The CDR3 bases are TGCGCCAGCAGCCAAGAGGGGACCTACATTTACAATGAGCAGTTCTTC. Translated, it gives CASSQEGTYIYNEQFF.

The CDR3 DNA reads as TGTGCCAGCAGACCCCGGGTAGCGGCCTCCTACAATGAGCAGTTCTTC. Its protein product is CASRPRVAASYNEQFF. The V call is TRBV27, the J call TRBJ2-1, with D tentatively TRBD2 (6 bases). Germline CDR1 MNHEY, CDR2 SMNVEV (reference sequence). CDR3 length equals 16 residues. V lost 6 bases, J lost 0 bases, and 15 bases lay in between.

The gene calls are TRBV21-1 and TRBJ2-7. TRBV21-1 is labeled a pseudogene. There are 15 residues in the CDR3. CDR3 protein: CASSKDGGGHYEQYF. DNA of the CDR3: TGTGCCAGCAGCAAAGATGGAGGGGGTCATTACGAGCAGTACTTC.

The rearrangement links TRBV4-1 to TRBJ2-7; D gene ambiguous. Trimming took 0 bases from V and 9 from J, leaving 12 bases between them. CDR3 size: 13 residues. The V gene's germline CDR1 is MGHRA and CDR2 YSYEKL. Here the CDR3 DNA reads TGCGCCAGCAGCCAAGATAGATTCCGAGGGCAGTACTTC. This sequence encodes CASSQDRFRGQYF.

CDR3 sequence reads: CASTTGAGELFF. CDR3 sequence (DNA): TGTGCCAGCACCACAGGGGCGGGGGAGCTGTTTTTT. This sequence joins TRBV2 and TRBJ2-2; 7 nucleotides match TRBD1. After removal of 7 bases from V and 8 bases from J, the junction contained 4 bases not matched to a gene. Germline assignment: CDR1 SNHLY and CDR2 FYNNEI. There are 12 residues in the CDR3.

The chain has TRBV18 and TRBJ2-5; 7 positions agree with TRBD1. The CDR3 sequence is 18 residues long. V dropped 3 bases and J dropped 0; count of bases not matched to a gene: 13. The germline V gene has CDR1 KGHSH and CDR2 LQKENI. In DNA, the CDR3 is TGTGCCAGCTCACCCCCGGGACAGATTTCCGAATACCAAGAGACCCAGTACTTC. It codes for CASSPPGQISEYQETQYF.

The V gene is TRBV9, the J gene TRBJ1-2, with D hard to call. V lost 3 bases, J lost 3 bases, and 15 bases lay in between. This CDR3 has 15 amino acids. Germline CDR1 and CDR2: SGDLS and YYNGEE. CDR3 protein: CASSGDVGLDYGYTF. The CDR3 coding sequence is TGTGCCAGCAGCGGTGACGTCGGGTTGGACTATGGCTACACCTTC. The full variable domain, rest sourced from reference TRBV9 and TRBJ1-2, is DSGVTQTPKHLITATGQRVTLRCSPRSGDLSVYWYQQSLDQGLQFLIQYYNGEERAKGNILERFSAQQFPDLHSELNLSSLELGDSALYFCASSGDVGLDYGYTFGSGTRLTVV.

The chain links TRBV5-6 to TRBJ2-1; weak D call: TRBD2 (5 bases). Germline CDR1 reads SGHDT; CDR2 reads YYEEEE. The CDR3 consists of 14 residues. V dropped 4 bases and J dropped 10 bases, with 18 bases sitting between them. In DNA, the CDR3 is TGTGCCAGCAGCCTAGCCCAGTGGGTTCAAGAGCAGTTCTTC. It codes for CASSLAQWVQEQFF. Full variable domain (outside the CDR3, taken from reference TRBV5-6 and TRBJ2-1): DAGVTQSPTHLIKTRGQQVTLRCSPKSGHDTVSWYQQALGQGPQFIFQYYEEEERQRGNFPDRFSGHQFPNYSSELNVNALLLGDSALYLCASSLAQWVQEQFFGPGTRLTVL.

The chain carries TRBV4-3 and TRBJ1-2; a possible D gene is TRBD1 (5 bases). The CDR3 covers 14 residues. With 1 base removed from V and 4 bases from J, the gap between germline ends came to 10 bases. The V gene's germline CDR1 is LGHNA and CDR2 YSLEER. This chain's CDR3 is CASSQGDAFYGYTF. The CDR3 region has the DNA TGCGCCAGCAGCCAAGGGGACGCTTTCTATGGCTACACCTTC.

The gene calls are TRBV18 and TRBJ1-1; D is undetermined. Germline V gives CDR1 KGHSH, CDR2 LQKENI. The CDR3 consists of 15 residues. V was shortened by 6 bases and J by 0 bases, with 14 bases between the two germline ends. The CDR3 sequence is CASSRTALMNTEAFF. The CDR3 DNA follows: TGTGCCAGCTCCCGGACGGCTCTCATGAACACTGAAGCTTTCTTT.

For the CDR3, the DNA is TGTGCCAGCAGCTCCAGACAGGACGAGCAGTACTTC. Translation gives CASSSRQDEQYF. The gene calls are TRBV11-2 and TRBJ2-7; maybe TRBD1 (6 bases). The CDR3 runs to 12 residues. The V end was cut by 4 bases, the J end by 5 bases, with 9 bases between. CDR1 and CDR2 (germline): SGHAT, FQNNGV.

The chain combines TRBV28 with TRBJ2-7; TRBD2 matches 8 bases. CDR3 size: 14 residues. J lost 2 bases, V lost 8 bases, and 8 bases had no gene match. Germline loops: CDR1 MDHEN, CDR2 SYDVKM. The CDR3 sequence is CASVPGGQTYEQYF. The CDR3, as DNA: TGTGCCAGCGTCCCGGGGGGGCAGACCTACGAGCAGTACTTC.